This TCR beta chain was obtained from a study of cytomegalovirus exposure and HLA in healthy donors. General study points: Through in vitro validation, three CMV-associated chains were shown to be specific for CMV antigens. In a later analysis, several top co-occurrence clusters appeared linked to parvovirus B19, influenza, CMV and Epstein-Barr virus. Association of a missense DCLRE1C variant with TCR beta V- and J-gene trimming was reported in a later analysis.

Primers for the PCR totalled 60 Vbeta and 13 Jbeta. Sequencing was performed with immunoSEQ multiplex PCR; in TCRdb, only in-frame clones are kept and a portion is missing. The sample includes 100,000 to 150,000 clones, about 84% of them seen just once. Germline CDR1 SEHNR, CDR2 FQNEAQ (reference sequence). V was pared by 4 bases and J by 10 bases, with 14 bases between. The CDR3 consists of 13 residues. Regarding this clone: Its antigen remains unidentified.

The clonotype was recovered from a boy between 10 and 17 years old in good health and CMV-seronegative. Material: PBMCs. The gene calls are TRBV7-9 and TRBJ2-1; D not certain. CDR3 in amino acids: CASSYESLEEQFF. In DNA form, the CDR3 reads TGTGCCAGCAGCTATGAATCGCTAGAAGAGCAGTTCTTC.